A selection of T cell receptor beta chains follows, all from one sample in a study of regulatory T cells in long-lasting Graves disease. Using its own MiXCR run on the multiplex PCR reads, TCRdb lists one record per CDR3 protein. The data show hundreds of thousands of distinct CDR3 sequences, with 15% to 20% seen just once and less than 35% held by the top ten. Material: peripheral blood mononuclear cells (PBMCs), obtained when the disease was refractory, from a patient treated with antithyroid drugs. The source of these receptors is a female donor with Graves disease. Each CDR3 is given with its conserved first and last residue. A D gene is named only where the DNA matches it firmly. Clone size is shown for a subset of rows, as once, few, many or a class of expanded clone.

>-|TRBJ2-3|-|TRBV2
CASSERGVRGKSTDTQYF
TGTGCCAGCAGTGAAAGGGGGGTCAGAGGGAAGAGCACAGATACGCAGTATTTT
>-|TRBJ2-5|-|TRBV20-1
CSARHGFREVAETQYF
TGCAGTGCTAGACATGGCTTCAGGGAGGTTGCGGAGACCCAGTACTTC
>TRBD2|TRBJ2-1|few|TRBV11-2
CASSSQTGTSYNEQFF
TGTGCCAGCAGCTCCCAAACCGGGACTAGCTACAATGAGCAGTTCTTC
>-|TRBJ1-5|few|TRBV5-1
CASSSGDGLGPQHF
TGCGCCAGCAGCTCCGGGGACGGCTTAGGGCCCCAGCATTTT
>-|TRBJ1-2|few|TRBV6-2/TRBV6-3
CASSYRAWTRRAYGYTF
TGTGCCAGCAGTTATCGGGCCTGGACAAGGAGAGCATATGGCTACACCTTC
>TRBD1|TRBJ2-5|many|TRBV7-9
CASSEDRGGETQYF
TGTGCCAGCAGTGAGGACAGGGGGGGAGAGACCCAGTACTTC
>-|TRBJ1-2|-|TRBV5-1
CASSNNRDDHGYTF
TGCGCCAGCAGCAATAACCGGGACGACCATGGCTACACCTTC
>-|TRBJ2-2|-|TRBV28
CASRAPDRFTGELFF
TGTGCCAGCAGGGCCCCGGACAGATTCACCGGGGAGCTGTTTTTT
>TRBD2|TRBJ2-7|few|TRBV6-1
CASSVGLAGGYEQYF
TGTGCCAGCAGTGTAGGACTAGCGGGAGGCTACGAGCAGTACTTC
>-|TRBJ2-2|few|TRBV29-1
CSVDMTVTGGELFF
TGCAGCGTGGATATGACGGTAACGGGCGGGGAGCTGTTTTTT
>-|TRBJ1-6|many|TRBV30
CAWSEAQGHSPLHF
TGTGCCTGGAGTGAGGCGCAGGGACATTCACCCCTCCACTTT
>-|TRBJ2-3|-|TRBV10-3
CAISALAPDTQYF
TGTGCCATCAGTGCGCTAGCGCCCGATACGCAGTATTTT
>TRBD1|TRBJ1-2|-|TRBV3-1
CASSPTTGVPAYGYTF
TGTGCCAGCAGCCCAACCACAGGGGTTCCGGCCTATGGCTACACCTTC
>-|TRBJ1-1|-|TRBV5-1
CASTRRDDTEAFF
TGCGCCAGCACCAGGAGGGATGACACTGAAGCTTTCTTT
>-|TRBJ1-4|few|TRBV29-1
CSVEPYRGEKLFF
TGCAGCGTTGAACCTTACCGGGGTGAAAAACTGTTTTTT
>-|TRBJ2-5|few|TRBV19
CASSTVRQETQYF
TGTGCCAGTAGCACGGTCAGGCAAGAGACCCAGTACTTC
>-|TRBJ1-5|-|TRBV10-2
CASSRGNADQPQHF
TGCGCCAGCAGTAGGGGGAATGCAGATCAGCCCCAGCATTTT
>-|TRBJ1-5|few|TRBV6-1
CASDRWTDQPQHF
TGTGCCAGTGACAGGTGGACTGATCAGCCCCAGCATTTT